The subject of this entry is one T cell receptor (beta chain). The antigen remains undetermined. The data were taken from a study of T cell responses to AZD1222 COVID-19 vaccine. Whole-study results and caveats: Clonal diversity was possibly underestimated, and the donors were mostly white British, with more females.

The CDR3 runs 16 residues. The germline CDR1 and CDR2 sequences are SGDLS and YYNGEE. With 4 bases removed from V and 5 bases from J, the gap between germline ends came to 18 bases. Profiled with immunoSEQ multiplex PCR; TCRdb holds only in-frame clones, not every one. The sample includes roughly 110,000 clones, approximately 90% of them seen just once. The TCR originated in an adult in good health. The sample in question was peripheral blood, obtained on day 0 of AZD1222 vaccination. This sequence joins TRBV9 and TRBJ2-2; tentative D call: TRBD2 (6 bases). The CDR3, as DNA: TGTGCCAGCAGCTCAGGGACTTCTCGAGGGACCGGGGAGCTGTTTTTT. This codes for CASSSGTSRGTGELFF.